This T cell receptor beta chain comes out of a study of OX40 agonist ivuxolimab in advanced cancers. As for this clone: The antigen remains undetermined.

Study results and limitations: Expanded clones belonging to CD8+ T cells outnumbered, on average, those of CD4+. Clonal expansion in partial responders at 0.1-3.0 mg/kg ranked among the lowest.

Looked up from germline, CDR1 is MNHEY and CDR2 is SVGAGI. The germline V and J ends were trimmed by 7 bases and 4 bases, with 10 bases remaining between them. The CDR3 has 12 residues. Clones were read by immunoSEQ multiplex PCR, and TCRdb kept only the in-frame ones, dropping some. Of 11,000 or so clones detected, 60% to 85% appear once; the ten largest clones hold nearly 40%. The sequence derives from an adult with an advanced solid tumor such as melanoma, head and neck, liver or kidney cancer. V and J are TRBV6-5 and TRBJ1-1; no definite D call. Source: CD4+ or CD8+ T cells sorted from blood, taken in a trial of the OX40 agonist ivuxolimab. The CDR3 nucleotides read TGTGCCAGCACTCTCCACGGCACTGAAGCTTTCTTT. It specifies CASTLHGTEAFF.